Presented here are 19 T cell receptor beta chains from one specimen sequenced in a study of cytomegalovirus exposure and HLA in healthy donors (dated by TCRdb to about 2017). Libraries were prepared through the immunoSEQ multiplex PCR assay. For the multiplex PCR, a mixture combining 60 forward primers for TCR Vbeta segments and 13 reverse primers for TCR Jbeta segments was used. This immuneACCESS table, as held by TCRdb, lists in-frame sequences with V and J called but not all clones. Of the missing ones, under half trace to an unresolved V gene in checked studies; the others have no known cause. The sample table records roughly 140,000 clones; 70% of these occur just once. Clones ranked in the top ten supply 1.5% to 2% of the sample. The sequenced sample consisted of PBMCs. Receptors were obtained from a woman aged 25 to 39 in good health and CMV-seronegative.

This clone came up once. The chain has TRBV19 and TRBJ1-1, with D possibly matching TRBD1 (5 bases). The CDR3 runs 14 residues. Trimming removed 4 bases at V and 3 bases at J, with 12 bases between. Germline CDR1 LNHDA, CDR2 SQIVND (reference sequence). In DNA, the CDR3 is TGTGCCAGTAGTACCCAGGGCCCCGACACTGAAGCTTTCTTT. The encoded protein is CASSTQGPDTEAFF.

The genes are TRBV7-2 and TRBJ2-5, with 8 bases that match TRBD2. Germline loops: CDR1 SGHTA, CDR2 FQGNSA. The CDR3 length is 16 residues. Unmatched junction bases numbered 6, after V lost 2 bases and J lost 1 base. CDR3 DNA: TGTGCCAGCAGCTTAATCCCTAGCGGGTCCCAAGAGACCCAGTACTTC. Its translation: CASSLIPSGSQETQYF.

For the CDR3, the DNA is TGTGCCAGCTCACCCCTATCACAGGGTGCTGGAAACACCATATATTTT. This sequence encodes CASSPLSQGAGNTIYF. The rearrangement links TRBV18 to TRBJ1-3; perhaps TRBD1 as D (6 bases). Germline loops: CDR1 KGHSH, CDR2 LQKENI. CDR3 size: 16 residues. The V gene lost 3 bases and the J gene lost 2 bases, with 14 bases spanning the gap.

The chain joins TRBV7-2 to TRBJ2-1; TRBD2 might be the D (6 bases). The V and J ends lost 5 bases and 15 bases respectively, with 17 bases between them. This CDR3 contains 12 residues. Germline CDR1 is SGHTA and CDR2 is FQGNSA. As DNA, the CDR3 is TGTGCCAGCAGCCCCCCTAGCCCCGGGAGGTTCTTC. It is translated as CASSPPSPGRFF.

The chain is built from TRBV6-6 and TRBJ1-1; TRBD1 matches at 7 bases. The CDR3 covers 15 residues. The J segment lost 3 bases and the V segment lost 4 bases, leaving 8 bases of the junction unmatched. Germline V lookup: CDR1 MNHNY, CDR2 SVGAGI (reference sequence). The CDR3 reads CASSSPTGIYTEAFF. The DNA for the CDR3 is TGTGCCAGCAGTTCCCCGACAGGGATTTACACTGAAGCTTTCTTT.

The CDR3 DNA is TGCGCCAGCAGCTGGGGGACAGCCGATGACTATGGCTACACCTTC. Protein sequence: CASSWGTADDYGYTF. V gene TRBV5-1 combines with J gene TRBJ1-2, with 7 bases fitting TRBD1. Germline trimming cut 3 bases from V and 3 bases from J; bases unmatched to any gene: 8. This CDR3 is built from 15 residues. The V gene's germline CDR1 is SGHRS and CDR2 YFSETQ.

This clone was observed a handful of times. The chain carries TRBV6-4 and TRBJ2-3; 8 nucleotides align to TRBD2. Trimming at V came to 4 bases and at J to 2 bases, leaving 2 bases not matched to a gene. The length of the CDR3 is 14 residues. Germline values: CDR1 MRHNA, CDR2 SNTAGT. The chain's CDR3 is CASSAGGPTDTQYF. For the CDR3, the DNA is TGTGCCAGCAGTGCGGGGGGGCCCACAGATACGCAGTATTTT.

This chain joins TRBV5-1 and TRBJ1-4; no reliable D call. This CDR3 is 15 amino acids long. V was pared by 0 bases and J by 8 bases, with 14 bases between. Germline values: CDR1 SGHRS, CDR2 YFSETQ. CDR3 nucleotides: TGCGCCAGCAGCTTGGAGGATCTAGGATGGGAAAAACTGTTTTTT. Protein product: CASSLEDLGWEKLFF.

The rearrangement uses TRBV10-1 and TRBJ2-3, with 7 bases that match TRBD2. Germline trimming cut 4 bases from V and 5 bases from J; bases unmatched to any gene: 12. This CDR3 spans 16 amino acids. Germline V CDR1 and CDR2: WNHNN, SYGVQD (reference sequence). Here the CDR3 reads CASSGASGITGDTQYF. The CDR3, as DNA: TGCGCCAGCAGTGGTGCGAGCGGGATTACAGGAGATACGCAGTATTTT.

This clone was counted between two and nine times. The CDR3 DNA reads as TGTGCCAGCAGCTTAGGGCGGGCCGGGCCCCAGCATTTT. Translated: CASSLGRAGPQHF. This rearrangement joins TRBV11-1 to TRBJ1-5, with unresolved D. The germline V and J ends were trimmed by 1 base and 9 bases, with 10 bases remaining between them. The CDR3 is 13 amino acids. Germline-derived CDR1 and CDR2 are SGHAT and FQDESV (reference sequence).

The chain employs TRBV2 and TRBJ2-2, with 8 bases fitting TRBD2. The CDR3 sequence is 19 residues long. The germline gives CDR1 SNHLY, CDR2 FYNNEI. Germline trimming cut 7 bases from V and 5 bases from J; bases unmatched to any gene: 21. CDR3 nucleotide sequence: TGTGCCAGCAAACTTTTTGTCGGGGTATTCGGGACTAGGACCGGGGAGCTGTTTTTT. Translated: CASKLFVGVFGTRTGELFF.

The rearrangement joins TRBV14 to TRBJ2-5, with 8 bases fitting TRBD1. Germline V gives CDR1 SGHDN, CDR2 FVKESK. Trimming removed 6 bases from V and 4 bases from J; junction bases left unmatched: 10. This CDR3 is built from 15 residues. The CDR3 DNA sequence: TGTGCCAGCAGTCCAGGGGGCTGGGAGAGAGAGACCCAGTACTTC. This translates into CASSPGGWERETQYF. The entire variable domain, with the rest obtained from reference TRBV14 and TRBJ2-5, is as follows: EAGVTQFPSHSVIEKGQTVTLRCDPISGHDNLYWYRRVMGKEIKFLLHFVKESKQDESGMPNNRFLAERTGGTYSTLKVQPAELEDSGVYFCASSPGGWERETQYFGPGTRLLVL.

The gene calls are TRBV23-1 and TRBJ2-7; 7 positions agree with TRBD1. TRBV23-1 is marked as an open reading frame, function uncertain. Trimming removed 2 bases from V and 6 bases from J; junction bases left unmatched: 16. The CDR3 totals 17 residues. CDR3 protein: CASSQIRHQQGQGEQYV. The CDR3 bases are TGCGCCAGCAGTCAAATTCGACACCAACAGGGGCAGGGCGAGCAGTACGTC.

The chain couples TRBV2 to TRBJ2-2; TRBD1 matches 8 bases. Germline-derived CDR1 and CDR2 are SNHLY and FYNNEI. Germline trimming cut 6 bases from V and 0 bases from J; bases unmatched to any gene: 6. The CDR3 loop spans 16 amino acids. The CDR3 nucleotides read TGTGCCAGCAGCCTACAGGGGGGATCGAACACCGGGGAGCTGTTTTTT. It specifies CASSLQGGSNTGELFF. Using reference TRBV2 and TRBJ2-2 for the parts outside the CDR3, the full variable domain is EPEVTQTPSHQVTQMGQEVILRCVPISNHLYFYWYRQILGQKVEFLVSFYNNEISEKSEIFDDQFSVERPDGSNFTLKIRSTKLEDSAMYFCASSLQGGSNTGELFFGEGSRLTVL.

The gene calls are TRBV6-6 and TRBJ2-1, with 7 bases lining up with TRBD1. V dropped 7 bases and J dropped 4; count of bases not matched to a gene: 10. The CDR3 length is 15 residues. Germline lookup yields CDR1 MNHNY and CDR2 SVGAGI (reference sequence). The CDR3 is CASILGQPFYNEQFF. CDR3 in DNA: TGTGCCAGCATCTTGGGACAGCCGTTTTACAATGAGCAGTTCTTC.

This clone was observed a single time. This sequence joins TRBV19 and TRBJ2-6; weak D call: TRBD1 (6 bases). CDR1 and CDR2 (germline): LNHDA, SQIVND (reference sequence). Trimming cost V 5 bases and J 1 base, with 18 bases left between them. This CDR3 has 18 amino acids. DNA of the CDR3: TGTGCCAGTAGTCGTCGGGACAAATCACTATCTGGGGCCAACGTCCTGACTTTC. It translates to CASSRRDKSLSGANVLTF.

CDR3 sequence (DNA): TGTGCCAGTAGAGACAGGCTGTCCGGCTACACCTTC. This translates into CASRDRLSGYTF. V and J are TRBV19 and TRBJ1-2; the D gene is possibly TRBD1 (6 bases). The CDR3 contains 12 residues. CDR1 LNHDA and CDR2 SQIVND come from the germline V gene (reference sequence). V was cut by 6 bases and J by 8 bases, with 13 bases left in between.

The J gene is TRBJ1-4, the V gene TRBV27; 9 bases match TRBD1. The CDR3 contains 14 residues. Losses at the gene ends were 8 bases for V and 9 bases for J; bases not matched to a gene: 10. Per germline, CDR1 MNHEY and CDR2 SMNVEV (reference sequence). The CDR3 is CASAPGTGRQKLFF. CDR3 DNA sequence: TGTGCCAGCGCCCCCGGGACAGGGAGACAAAAACTGTTTTTT.

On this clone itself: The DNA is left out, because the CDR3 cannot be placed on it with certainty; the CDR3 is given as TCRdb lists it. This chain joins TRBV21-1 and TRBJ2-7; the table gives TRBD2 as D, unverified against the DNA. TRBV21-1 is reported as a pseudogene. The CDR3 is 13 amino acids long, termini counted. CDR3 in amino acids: CASSKGYYCEQYF.